Below, 10 T cell receptor beta chains from the same sample are listed, as sequenced in a study of blood T cell repertoires in COVID-19. Some clones are missing from TCRdb's copy, which holds only in-frame ones; the method was immunoSEQ multiplex PCR. The table has about 110,000 clones, 85% to 90% seen once. Source material: peripheral blood. Receptors were obtained from a woman older than 75 with acute or convalescent COVID-19.

The chain carries TRBV6-5 and TRBJ1-5; tentatively, D is TRBD1 (5 bases). V was trimmed by 5 bases and J by 6 bases, leaving 14 bases between them. Looked up from germline, CDR1 is MNHEY and CDR2 is SVGAGI. There are 14 residues in the CDR3. Here the CDR3 reads CASSPLGGVQPQHF. For the CDR3, the DNA is TGTGCCAGCAGTCCACTGGGGGGGGTTCAGCCCCAGCATTTT.

CDR3 protein: CASRPGGAHTEAFF. The DNA for the CDR3 is TGCGCCAGCAGGCCGGGAGGGGCGCACACTGAAGCTTTCTTT. The V gene is TRBV5-1, the J gene TRBJ1-1, with D possibly being TRBD1 (5 bases). This CDR3 spans 14 amino acids. Germline CDR1 SGHRS, CDR2 YFSETQ. Trimming removed 5 bases from V and 3 bases from J, with 14 bases in between.

The chain employs TRBV19 and TRBJ1-5, with a tentative D call TRBD1 (6 bases). The CDR3 loop spans 15 amino acids. CDR1 is LNHDA, CDR2 SQIVND, per germline (reference sequence). The V and J ends lost 2 bases and 7 bases respectively, with 15 bases between them. The CDR3 loop reads CASSILAGAGQPQHF. The CDR3 DNA is TGTGCCAGTAGTATATTAGCGGGGGCTGGGCAGCCCCAGCATTTT.

The chain uses TRBV10-2 and TRBJ2-1; TRBD1 aligns across 7 bases. CDR1 WSHSY and CDR2 SAAADI come from the germline V gene. The CDR3 loop spans 16 amino acids. V lost 2 bases, J lost 5 bases, and 9 bases stayed unmatched. CDR3 DNA: TGCGCCAGCAGTGAGACTGACAGGGTTCCCCACAATGAGCAGTTCTTC. Its protein product is CASSETDRVPHNEQFF.

This clone appeared a few times. This rearrangement joins TRBV10-3 to TRBJ2-5; the D gene is possibly TRBD1 (6 bases). Trimming removed 5 bases from V and 4 bases from J, with 17 bases in between. The CDR3 totals 15 residues. The germline gives CDR1 ENHRY, CDR2 SYGVKD. In nucleotides, the CDR3 is TGTGCCATCAGTAAACAAGGACAGTCTCGAGAGACCCAGTACTTC. Protein sequence: CAISKQGQSRETQYF.

J is TRBJ1-5 and V is TRBV6-6; tentatively, D is TRBD1 (5 bases). The length of the CDR3 is 14 residues. The ends were cut back, 6 bases at V and 6 bases at J, with 15 bases in the middle. Germline V gene data show CDR1 as MNHNY and CDR2 as SVGAGI (reference sequence). CDR3 region: CASRLVGPVQPQHF. The DNA of the CDR3 is TGTGCCAGCAGGTTGGTGGGGCCCGTTCAGCCCCAGCATTTT.

The chain links TRBV9 to TRBJ2-7; TRBD2 might be the D (6 bases). There are 16 residues in the CDR3. V lost 0 bases and J lost 5, with 18 bases in between. CDR1 is SGDLS, CDR2 YYNGEE, per germline. The CDR3 loop reads CASSVGSGGVGHEQYF. CDR3 nucleotide sequence: TGTGCCAGCAGCGTAGGCTCAGGAGGGGTGGGCCACGAGCAGTACTTC.

This clone has a single count. The V and J genes are TRBV27 and TRBJ2-2; D gene ambiguous. V lost 5 bases and J 7 bases, leaving 5 bases between the germline ends. This CDR3 region has 11 residues. In germline, CDR1 is MNHEY, CDR2 SMNVEV (reference sequence). This CDR3 is CASSTFGELFF. CDR3 DNA: TGTGCCAGCAGTACTTTCGGGGAGCTGTTTTTT.

J is TRBJ2-1 and V is TRBV29-1; the match to TRBD2 covers 11 bases. V trimming: 7 bases; J trimming: 9 bases; junction bases outside the gene matches: 8. Germline V CDR1 and CDR2: SQVTM, ANQGSEA. The CDR3 covers 13 residues. The CDR3 nucleotides are TGCAGCGCCCCGACTAGCGGGGCGGGTGAGCAGTTCTTC. Amino acid sequence: CSAPTSGAGEQFF.

The chain is built from TRBV5-1 and TRBJ2-5; 10 bases align to TRBD1. CDR1 is SGHRS and CDR2 is YFSETQ in the germline V gene. V dropped 3 bases and J dropped 3; count of bases not matched to a gene: 5. The CDR3 extends over 15 amino acids. The CDR3 region has the DNA TGCGCCAGCAGCTATGACAGGGGGCGCGAAGAGACCCAGTACTTC. Translating it yields CASSYDRGREETQYF.